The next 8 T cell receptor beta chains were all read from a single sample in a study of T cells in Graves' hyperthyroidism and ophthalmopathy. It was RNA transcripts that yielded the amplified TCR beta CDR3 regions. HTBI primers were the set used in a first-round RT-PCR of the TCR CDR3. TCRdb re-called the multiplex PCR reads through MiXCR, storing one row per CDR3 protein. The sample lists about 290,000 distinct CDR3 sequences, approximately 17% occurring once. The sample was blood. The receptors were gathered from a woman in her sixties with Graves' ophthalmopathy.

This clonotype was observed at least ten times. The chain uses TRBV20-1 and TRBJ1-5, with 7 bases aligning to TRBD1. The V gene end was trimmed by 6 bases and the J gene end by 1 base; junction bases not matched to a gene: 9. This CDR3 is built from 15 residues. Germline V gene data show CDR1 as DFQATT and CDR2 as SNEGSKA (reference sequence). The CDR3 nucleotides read TGCAGTGCCATACAAGGACAGGCCAGCAATCAGCCCCAGCATTTT. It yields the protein CSAIQGQASNQPQHF.

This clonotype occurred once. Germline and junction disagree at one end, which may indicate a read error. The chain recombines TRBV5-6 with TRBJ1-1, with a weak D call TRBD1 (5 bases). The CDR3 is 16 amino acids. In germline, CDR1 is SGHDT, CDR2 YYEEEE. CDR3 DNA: TGTGCCAGCAGCTTGGCCAAGTTTTGGGGGGTCCCTGAAGCTTCCTTT. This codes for CASSLAKFWGVPEASF. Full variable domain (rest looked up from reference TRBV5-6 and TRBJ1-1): DAGVTQSPTHLIKTRGQQVTLRCSPKSGHDTVSWYQQALGQGPQFIFQYYEEEERQRGNFPDRFSGHQFPNYSSELNVNALLLGDSALYLCASSLAKFWGVPEASFGQGTRLTVV.

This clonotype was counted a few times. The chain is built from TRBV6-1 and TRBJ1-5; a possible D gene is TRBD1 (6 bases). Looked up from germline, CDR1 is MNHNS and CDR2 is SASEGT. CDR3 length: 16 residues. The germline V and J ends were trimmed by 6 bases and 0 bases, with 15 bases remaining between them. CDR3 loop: CASRDITGYSNQPQHF. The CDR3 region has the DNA TGTGCCAGCAGAGACATAACAGGGTATAGCAATCAGCCCCAGCATTTT.

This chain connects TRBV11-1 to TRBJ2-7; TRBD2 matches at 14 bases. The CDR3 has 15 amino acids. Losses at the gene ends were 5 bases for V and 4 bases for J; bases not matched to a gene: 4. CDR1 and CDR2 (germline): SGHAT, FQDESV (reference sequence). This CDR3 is CASSETSGGAYEQYF. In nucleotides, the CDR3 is TGTGCCAGCAGCGAGACTAGCGGGGGGGCATACGAGCAGTACTTC.

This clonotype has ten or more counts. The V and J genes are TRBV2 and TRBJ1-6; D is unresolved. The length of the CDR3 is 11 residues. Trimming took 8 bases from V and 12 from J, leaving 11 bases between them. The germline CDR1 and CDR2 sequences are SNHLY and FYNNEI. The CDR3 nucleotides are TGTGCCAGCGCCCAGGCCGAACCCCTCCACTTT. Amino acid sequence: CASAQAEPLHF. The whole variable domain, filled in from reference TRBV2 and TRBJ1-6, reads EPEVTQTPSHQVTQMGQEVILRCVPISNHLYFYWYRQILGQKVEFLVSFYNNEISEKSEIFDDQFSVERPDGSNFTLKIRSTKLEDSAMYFCASAQAEPLHFGNGTRLTVT.

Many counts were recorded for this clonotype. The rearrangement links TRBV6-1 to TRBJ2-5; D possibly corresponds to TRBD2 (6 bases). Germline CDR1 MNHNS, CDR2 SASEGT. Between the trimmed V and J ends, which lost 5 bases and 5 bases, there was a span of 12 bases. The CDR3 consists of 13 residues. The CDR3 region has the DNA TGTGCCAGCAGTTTTACGGGAGATGAGACCCAGTACTTC. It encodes CASSFTGDETQYF.

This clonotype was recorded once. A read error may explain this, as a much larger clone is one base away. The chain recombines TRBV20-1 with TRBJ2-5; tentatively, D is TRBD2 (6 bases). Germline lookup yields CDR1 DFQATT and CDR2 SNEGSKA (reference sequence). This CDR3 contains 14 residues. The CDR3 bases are TGCAGTGCTAGGGAGGGACTTCGCCAAGAGACCGAGTACTTC. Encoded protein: CSAREGLRQETEYF.

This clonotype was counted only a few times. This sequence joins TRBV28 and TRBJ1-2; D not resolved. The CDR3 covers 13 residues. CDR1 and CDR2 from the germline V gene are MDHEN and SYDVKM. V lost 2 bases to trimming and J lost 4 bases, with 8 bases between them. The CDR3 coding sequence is TGTGCCAGCAGTTTAAGGGAAGTCTATGGCTACACCTTC. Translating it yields CASSLREVYGYTF.